This T cell receptor beta chain was recorded in a study of vaccination and CD4 T cells after COVID-19. V was pared by 3 bases and J by 5 bases, with 14 bases between. The CDR3 consists of 16 residues. The Oncomine TCR Beta short-read assay was applied to DNA of cultured CD4+ T cells. TCRdb reprocessed the PCR reads with MiXCR, giving one entry per CDR3 protein. The sample yields about 20,000 distinct CDR3 sequences, around 80% seen once. Notes on this clonotype: Its antigen is undetermined.

Treatment: roughly 11-day PBMC culture with coronavirus spike peptide pools or control peptides (ViraFEST assay). V is TRBV12-3 or TRBV12-4 and J is TRBJ1-6, with D tentatively TRBD1 (5 bases). Sequencing used CD4+ T cells from blood, cultured in vitro, obtained after SARS-CoV-2 vaccination. This TCR came from a human donor who received a COVID-19 vaccine. The CDR3 loop reads CASSFLRGGDNSPLHF. CDR3 nucleotides: TGTGCCAGCAGTTTCCTCCGGGGCGGTGATAATTCACCCCTCCACTTT.